This T cell receptor beta chain was profiled in a study of blood T cell repertoires in COVID-19. Study-wide background: The origin of the acute and convalescent COVID-19 samples was the United States, Italy and Spain.

V trimming: 7 bases; J trimming: 7 bases; junction bases outside the gene matches: 13. The germline gives CDR1 LNHDA, CDR2 SQIVND (reference sequence). CDR3 length: 16 residues. TCRdb's copy holds only in-frame clones and misses some; the assay was immunoSEQ multiplex PCR. The sample consists of 300,000 to 350,000 clones, 90% of them appearing once. This sequence originates from a woman aged 25 to 39 with COVID-19, enrolled during active disease. Sequencing was performed on peripheral blood. J is TRBJ1-5 and V is TRBV19; TRBD1 matches 10 bases. For the CDR3, the DNA is TGTGCCAGTACTCCAGGGGACAGGGGAAGAAACCAGCCCCAGCATTTT. This gives the protein CASTPGDRGRNQPQHF.